Shown below are 3 T cell receptor beta chains from a single sample sequenced in a study of T cells in Graves' hyperthyroidism and ophthalmopathy. Researchers took RNA transcripts and amplified the TCR beta CDR3 regions from them. The HTBI set primed first-round TCR CDR3 RT-PCR. MiXCR, applied by TCRdb to the multiplex PCR reads, yields one record per CDR3 protein. The table lists hundreds of thousands of distinct CDR3 sequences, 11% to 15% of them singletons. Sequenced sample: blood. Source of these receptors: a woman aged 18-35 years with Graves' hyperthyroidism.

This clonotype was seen more than once but under ten times. The chain employs TRBV18 and TRBJ1-1; D is undetermined. With 0 bases removed from V and 2 bases from J, the gap between germline ends came to 22 bases. CDR1 and CDR2 from the germline V gene are KGHSH and LQKENI. This CDR3 is 19 amino acids long. The CDR3 coding sequence is TGTGCCAGCTCACCACCGAGCCCCCTCGCAGGAACGAGAAACACTGAAGCTTTCTTT. As protein: CASSPPSPLAGTRNTEAFF.

The chain combines TRBV29-1 with TRBJ2-7, with D maybe TRBD1 (6 bases). Deletions cut 6 bases from V and 0 bases from J, with 12 bases between. Germline CDR1 reads SQVTM; CDR2 reads ANQGSEA. This CDR3 is built from 13 residues. CDR3 DNA: TGCAGCGTCACCCGGGACAACTCCTACGAGCAGTACTTC. The encoded protein is CSVTRDNSYEQYF.

This clonotype was detected ten times or more. The chain is built from TRBV30 and TRBJ1-6, with D unresolved. The CDR3 consists of 12 residues. Trimming shortened V by 0 bases and J by 8 bases, and 5 bases separated the two germline ends. CDR1 is GTSNPN, CDR2 SVGIG, per germline (reference sequence). For the CDR3, the DNA is TGTGCCTGGAGTGTAAGTGATTCACCCCTCCACTTT. This translates into CAWSVSDSPLHF.